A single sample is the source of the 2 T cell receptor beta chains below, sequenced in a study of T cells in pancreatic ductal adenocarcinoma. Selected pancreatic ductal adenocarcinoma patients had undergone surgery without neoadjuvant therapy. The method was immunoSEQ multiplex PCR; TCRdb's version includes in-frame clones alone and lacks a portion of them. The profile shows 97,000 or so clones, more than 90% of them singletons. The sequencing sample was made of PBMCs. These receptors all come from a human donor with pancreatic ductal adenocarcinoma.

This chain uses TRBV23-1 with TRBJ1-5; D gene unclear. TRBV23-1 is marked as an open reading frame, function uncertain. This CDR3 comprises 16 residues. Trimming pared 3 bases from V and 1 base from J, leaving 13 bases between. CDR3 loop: CASSQGIEGSNQPQHF. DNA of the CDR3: TGCGCCAGCAGTCAGGGTATTGAGGGAAGCAATCAGCCCCAGCATTTT.

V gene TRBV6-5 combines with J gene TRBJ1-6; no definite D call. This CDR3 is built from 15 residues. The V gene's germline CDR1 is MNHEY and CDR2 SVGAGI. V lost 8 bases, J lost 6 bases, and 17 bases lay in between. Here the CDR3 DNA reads TGTGCCAGCTCTATCTTAGCCCGGGGTAATTCACCCCTCCACTTT. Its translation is CASSILARGNSPLHF.